A single sample is the source of the 17 T cell receptor beta chains below, sequenced in a study of OX40 agonist ivuxolimab in advanced cancers. Library creation used the immunoSEQ multiplex PCR assay. TCRdb retrieved this table from immuneACCESS and kept in-frame rearrangements only. Not all clones are present; in checked studies, unresolved V genes account for under half, and no reason is known for the remainder. The sample data list approximately 33,000 clones, and about 85% of these were observed just once. The ten largest make up approximately 40% of the sample. The specimen was CD4+ or CD8+ T cells sorted from blood, collected in a trial of the OX40 agonist ivuxolimab. The receptors here all came from an adult with an advanced solid tumor such as melanoma, head and neck, liver or kidney cancer.

The chain couples TRBV28 to TRBJ2-7; TRBD2 might be the D (5 bases). From germline, CDR1 is MDHEN and CDR2 SYDVKM. The CDR3 totals 17 residues. The germline V and J ends were trimmed by 10 bases and 4 bases, with 29 bases remaining between them. The CDR3 nucleotides are TGTGCCACCGGCGAGGGCGCCAACGGCAGGTTTTTATACGAGCAGTACTTC. Amino acids: CATGEGANGRFLYEQYF.

V usage is TRBV6-5 and J usage is TRBJ2-7; D is uncertain. The V end lost 8 bases, the J end lost 0 bases, and 8 bases lay between the germline ends. The CDR3 consists of 12 residues. Germline V lookup: CDR1 MNHEY, CDR2 SVGAGI. CDR3 sequence reads: CASRAYSYEQYF. In DNA, the CDR3 is TGTGCCAGCCGGGCTTACTCCTACGAGCAGTACTTC.

V and J are TRBV5-4 and TRBJ2-3, with TRBD2 matching 7 bases. Germline V gives CDR1 SGHNT, CDR2 YYREEE (reference sequence). The V and J ends lost 0 bases and 2 bases, in that order; junction bases with no gene match: 6. The CDR3 spans 16 residues. The CDR3 here is CASSLEEGGDTDTQYF. DNA of the CDR3: TGTGCCAGCAGCTTGGAAGAGGGAGGGGACACAGATACGCAGTATTTT.

The chain is built from TRBV6-4 and TRBJ2-2; TRBD2 might be the D (6 bases). The germline V gene has CDR1 MRHNA and CDR2 SNTAGT. The V end lost 2 bases, the J end lost 7 bases, and 11 bases lay between the germline ends. CDR3 length equals 14 residues. CDR3 amino acids: CASSDGGTNGELFF. CDR3 nucleotide sequence: TGTGCCAGCAGTGACGGCGGGACGAACGGGGAGCTGTTTTTT.

The chain is built from TRBV7-9 and TRBJ2-3; D not certain. This CDR3 contains 14 residues. From germline, CDR1 is SEHNR and CDR2 FQNEAQ (reference sequence). Trimming left V 2 bases short and J 1 base short, with 7 bases between. The CDR3 here is CASSLLGGTDTQYF. In DNA, the CDR3 is TGTGCCAGCAGCTTACTCGGAGGCACAGATACGCAGTATTTT.

In this sample, this clone turned up once. V gene TRBV13 combines with J gene TRBJ2-2, with a weak D call TRBD1 (6 bases). Germline CDR1 reads PRHDT; CDR2 reads FYEKMQ (reference sequence). V was pared by 9 bases and J by 1 base, with 9 bases between. The CDR3 runs to 13 residues. The CDR3 DNA is TGTGCCAGTCGGACAGAGAACACCGGGGAGCTGTTTTTT. Encoded protein: CASRTENTGELFF.

The chain uses TRBV27 and TRBJ1-1; D gene ambiguous. Trimming cost V 2 bases and J 6 bases, with 13 bases left between them. Germline V gives CDR1 MNHEY, CDR2 SMNVEV (reference sequence). There are 14 residues in the CDR3. CDR3 loop: CASSLASGWAEAFF. The CDR3 DNA sequence: TGTGCCAGCAGTTTAGCTTCAGGTTGGGCTGAAGCTTTCTTT.

The genes are TRBV19 and TRBJ2-7, with 8 bases identical to TRBD1. With 5 bases clipped from V and 3 bases from J, the junction kept 6 bases outside the gene matches. The CDR3 is 14 residues long. CDR1 is LNHDA, CDR2 SQIVND, per germline (reference sequence). CDR3 protein: CASSSRDRFYEQYF. DNA of the CDR3: TGTGCCAGTAGTTCCCGGGACAGGTTCTACGAGCAGTACTTC.

The chain carries TRBV27 and TRBJ2-1; 11 positions match TRBD2. CDR3 size: 20 residues. The junction had 15 bases not matched to a gene; V was cut back by 4 bases and J by 1 base. Germline V gene data show CDR1 as MNHEY and CDR2 as SMNVEV (reference sequence). CDR3 nucleotide sequence: TGTGCCAGCAGTTCACCCCGCGGGCTAGCGGGAGGTGTATCCTACAATGAGCAGTTCTTC. This gives the protein CASSSPRGLAGGVSYNEQFF.

The chain joins TRBV6-5 to TRBJ1-2; D call uncertain. V was trimmed by 3 bases and J by 6 bases, leaving 11 bases between them. Germline V gene sequence: CDR1 MNHEY, CDR2 SVGAGI. CDR3 length: 13 amino acids. The CDR3 DNA is TGTGCCAGCAGTTATTCGGGGAGCGATGGCTACACCTTC. Protein: CASSYSGSDGYTF.

This chain joins TRBV6-6 and TRBJ2-7; 7 bases map to TRBD2. The V and J ends lost 6 bases and 0 bases, in that order; junction bases with no gene match: 11. The CDR3 has 16 amino acids. Germline CDR1 and CDR2: MNHNY and SVGAGI (reference sequence). The CDR3 DNA follows: TGTGCCAGCAGGACGCTTCCTCGCGGGAGCTCCTACGAGCAGTACTTC. This sequence encodes CASRTLPRGSSYEQYF.

V and J are TRBV2 and TRBJ1-1; maybe TRBD1 (6 bases). CDR3 length: 23 amino acids. Trimming left V 4 bases short and J 0 bases short, with 36 bases between. Germline V gives CDR1 SNHLY, CDR2 FYNNEI. The CDR3 nucleotides are TGTGCCAGCAGTGGCCCTGACTATAACCGGGACATGGTTCTCGATGGGATGAACACTGAAGCTTTCTTT. Translated: CASSGPDYNRDMVLDGMNTEAFF.

The rearrangement links TRBV5-1 to TRBJ2-7; TRBD1 agrees at 9 bases. CDR1 and CDR2 from the germline V gene are SGHRS and YFSETQ. The J segment lost 4 bases and the V segment lost 0 bases, leaving 2 bases of the junction unmatched. There are 14 residues in the CDR3. The CDR3 protein is CASSLVGQGYEQYF. The CDR3 bases are TGCGCCAGCAGCTTGGTTGGACAGGGGTACGAGCAGTACTTC.

This clone was seen once. This chain uses TRBV29-1 with TRBJ2-7; TRBD2 matches at 10 bases. Germline loops: CDR1 SQVTM, CDR2 ANQGSEA. The J segment lost 1 base and the V segment lost 1 base, leaving 4 bases of the junction unmatched. The CDR3 extends over 15 amino acids. CDR3 in DNA: TGCAGCGTTGAAGTCCAGCGGGAGGGATCCTACGAGCAGTACTTC. Translation gives CSVEVQREGSYEQYF.

This sequence joins TRBV4-3 and TRBJ2-7; weak D call: TRBD2 (5 bases). Per the germline V gene, CDR1 is LGHNA and CDR2 is YSLEER. The CDR3 contains 14 residues. Trimming took 0 bases from V and 5 from J, leaving 11 bases between them. The CDR3 DNA follows: TGCGCCAGCAGCCAAGAAGCGGTAGACGACGAGCAGTACTTC. Its protein is CASSQEAVDDEQYF.

J is TRBJ1-3 and V is TRBV25-1; D is unresolved. The germline V gene has CDR1 MGHDK and CDR2 SYGVNS. V was trimmed by 2 bases and J by 2 bases, leaving 10 bases between them. The CDR3 spans 15 residues. CDR3 DNA sequence: TGTGCCAGCAGTGAAGGTTTTCAAGCTGGAAACACCATATATTTT. It is translated as CASSEGFQAGNTIYF.

The chain links TRBV30 to TRBJ1-2; D is undetermined. V was shortened by 0 bases and J by 3 bases, with 14 bases between the two germline ends. This CDR3 has 15 residues. Germline V lookup: CDR1 GTSNPN, CDR2 SVGIG (reference sequence). CDR3 DNA: TGTGCCTGGAGTGTACGAGGTGGACCCGACTATGGCTACACCTTC. This codes for CAWSVRGGPDYGYTF.